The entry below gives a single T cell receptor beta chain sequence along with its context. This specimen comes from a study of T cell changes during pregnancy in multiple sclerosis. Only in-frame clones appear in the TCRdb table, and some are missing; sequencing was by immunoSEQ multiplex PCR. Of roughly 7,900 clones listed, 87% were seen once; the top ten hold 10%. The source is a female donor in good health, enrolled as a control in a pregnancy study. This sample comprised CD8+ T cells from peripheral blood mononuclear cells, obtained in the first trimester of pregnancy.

CDR3 protein: CASSTRTGNYGYTF. The CDR3 coding sequence is TGTGCCAGCAGTACCCGGACAGGGAACTATGGCTACACCTTC. V usage is TRBV25-1 and J usage is TRBJ1-2; TRBD1 matches at 8 bases. Germline V CDR1 and CDR2: MGHDK, SYGVNS. The V and J ends lost 5 bases and 2 bases, in that order; junction bases with no gene match: 4. The CDR3 has 14 residues.